This T cell receptor beta chain originates from a study of blood T cell repertoires in COVID-19. Study background: Samples taken during acute and convalescent COVID-19 were collected in the United States, Italy and Spain. The analysed material was cDNA or gDNA that came from T cells, B-cell-depleted T cells, or PBMCs.

As handled by the study authors: Estimates of nucleated cell counts were drawn from the amplification of reference gene primers. The table came from immunoSEQ multiplex PCR; TCRdb's copy has only in-frame clones and leaves some out. V and J calls and clone size are given by that table; D and trimming were obtained from the DNA. The data show about 260,000 clones, roughly 86% seen once. CDR1 is LGHNA, CDR2 YSLEER, per germline. The CDR3 is made up of 18 amino acids. Trimming cost V 0 bases and J 8 bases; bases outside gene matches: 14. Sequencing was performed on peripheral blood. The chain joins TRBV4-3 to TRBJ2-1; 9 positions agree with TRBD2. The TCR sequence derives from a man aged 40-55 years who had recovered from COVID-19. CDR3 residues: CASSQEVGREGVSDEQFF. Here the CDR3 DNA reads TGCGCCAGCAGCCAAGAGGTCGGGCGGGAGGGAGTTAGTGATGAGCAGTTCTTC.